Sequencing of this T cell receptor (beta chain) was carried out in a study of blood T cell repertoires in COVID-19. As for the study in general: T cells, B-cell-depleted T cells, or PBMCs provided the cDNA or gDNA that served as material.

Germline V CDR1 and CDR2: LNHDA, SQIVND (reference sequence). After removal of 6 bases from V and 0 bases from J, the junction contained 4 bases not matched to a gene. The CDR3 totals 15 residues. Study processing details: For nucleated cells, counts were estimated from reference gene primer amplification. Profiled with immunoSEQ multiplex PCR; TCRdb holds only in-frame clones, not every one. V and J calls and clone size follow that table, whereas D and trimming were derived from the DNA. The repertoire holds some 80,000 clones, with 79% as singletons. The source is a woman aged 80 or over with active or convalescent COVID-19. The sequencing input was peripheral blood. The rearrangement links TRBV19 to TRBJ2-1; TRBD2 agrees at 8 bases. CDR3 DNA sequence: TGTGCCAGTAGGATGAGCGGGAGCTCCTACAATGAGCAGTTCTTC. Protein product: CASRMSGSSYNEQFF. The full variable domain, with the rest looked up from reference TRBV19 and TRBJ2-1, is DGGITQSPKYLFRKEGQNVTLSCEQNLNHDAMYWYRQDPGQGLRLIYYSQIVNDFQKGDIAEGYSVSREKKESFPLTVTSAQKNPTAFYLCASRMSGSSYNEQFFGPGTRLTVL.